The 16 T cell receptor beta chains given below trace back to one sample, sequenced in a study of metastatic and nonmetastatic thyroid tumors. TCRdb re-called the PCR reads through MiXCR. The sample lists some 2,500 clones; 25% were seen once. Patients had received no treatment of any kind before thyroid surgery. Sequences were obtained from adjacent normal tissue. The receptors derive from a male donor with papillary thyroid cancer or a benign thyroid nodule (not recorded which). Some clones in this sample may be carry-over from other donors' samples.

The CDR3 coding sequence is TGTGCCAGCAGCCGCAGCGGGAGCTCCTACAATGAGCAGTTCTTC. The encoded protein is CASSRSGSSYNEQFF. The chain is built from TRBV6-1 and TRBJ2-1, with 8 bases fitting TRBD2. V lost 6 bases, J lost 0 bases, and 4 bases stayed unmatched. The CDR3 has 15 residues. CDR1 is MNHNS, CDR2 SASEGT, per germline.

This clone occurred a few times. The gene calls are TRBV27 and TRBJ2-1, with 10 bases fitting TRBD1. The CDR3 is 15 residues long. V shed 3 bases and J 4 bases; nucleotides not matched to a gene: 3. The germline gives CDR1 MNHEY, CDR2 SMNVEV (reference sequence). The CDR3 loop is CASSLGTGAYNEQFF. The CDR3, as DNA: TGTGCCAGCAGTTTGGGGACAGGGGCTTACAATGAGCAGTTCTTC.

This sequence joins TRBV7-7 and TRBJ2-5; a possible D gene is TRBD2 (7 bases). CDR3 length: 16 residues. Germline V gene sequence: CDR1 SSHAT, CDR2 FNYEAQ (reference sequence). Trimming stripped 0 bases from V and 2 bases from J, with 13 bases between. The CDR3 loop is CASSLALRGGQETQYF. CDR3 nucleotides: TGTGCCAGCAGCTTAGCGCTAAGGGGGGGACAAGAGACCCAGTACTTC.

The chain links TRBV27 to TRBJ2-5; tentatively, D is TRBD2 (5 bases). V was cut by 4 bases and J by 1 base, with 22 bases left in between. Germline CDR1 reads MNHEY; CDR2 reads SMNVEV (reference sequence). The CDR3 spans 18 residues. The CDR3 nucleotides read TGTGCCAGCAGTTCCGGGCTAGCTGGAGTGCCTTGCCAAGAGACCCAGTACTTC. Residues: CASSSGLAGVPCQETQYF.

This clone was found a few times. The CDR3 here is CASSSLVLVITGELFF. The CDR3 DNA follows: TGTGCCAGCAGTTCTCTGGTACTAGTGATCACCGGGGAGCTGTTTTTT. V and J are TRBV28 and TRBJ2-2; a weak D match, TRBD2 (5 bases). Germline V gene sequence: CDR1 MDHEN, CDR2 SYDVKM. The CDR3 runs 16 residues. V was shortened by 4 bases and J by 4 bases, with 16 bases between the two germline ends.

The chain joins TRBV2 to TRBJ1-3, with unresolved D. Trimming pared 4 bases from V and 0 bases from J, leaving 7 bases between. Germline V gene sequence: CDR1 SNHLY, CDR2 FYNNEI. This CDR3 comprises 14 residues. The CDR3 sequence is CASSVDVSGNTIYF. CDR3 sequence (DNA): TGTGCCAGCAGTGTTGACGTCTCTGGAAACACCATATATTTT.

This chain uses TRBV6-2 or TRBV6-3 with TRBJ2-7, with 9 bases aligning to TRBD2. The V gene's germline CDR1 is MNHEY and CDR2 SVGEGT. The V gene end was trimmed by 3 bases and the J gene end by 1 base; junction bases not matched to a gene: 13. This CDR3 has 18 amino acids. The CDR3 nucleotides are TGTGCCAGCAGTTATAACCTAGCGGGAACGCTACCTTCCTACGAGCAGTACGTC. This codes for CASSYNLAGTLPSYEQYV.

This chain connects TRBV6-2 or TRBV6-3 to TRBJ2-7; D call uncertain. Germline V CDR1 and CDR2: MNHEY, SVGEGT. The CDR3 sequence is 14 residues long. Trimming removed 3 bases at V and 2 bases at J, with 11 bases between. Written as DNA, the CDR3 is TGTGCCAGCAGTTATGTTGGGTCTACCTACGAGCAGTACTTC. Translating gives CASSYVGSTYEQYF.

This clone was recorded a few times. The chain recombines TRBV28 with TRBJ2-3; possible D gene TRBD2, 5 bases. Trimming took 2 bases from V and 3 from J, leaving 12 bases between them. CDR3 length: 15 residues. From germline, CDR1 is MDHEN and CDR2 SYDVKM. CDR3 protein: CASSLGAGLTDTQYF. As DNA, the CDR3 is TGTGCCAGCAGTTTAGGCGCAGGACTGACAGATACGCAGTATTTT.

This clone is medium-sized within its sample. This chain uses TRBV19 with TRBJ1-5; D is unclear. This CDR3 contains 15 residues. V lost 2 bases and J 6 bases, leaving 14 bases between the germline ends. Per the germline V gene, CDR1 is LNHDA and CDR2 is SQIVND (reference sequence). The CDR3 reads CASSILSGIGQPQHF. The CDR3 DNA reads TGTGCCAGTAGTATACTTTCAGGAATCGGTCAGCCCCAGCATTTT. The complete variable domain, with remaining parts taken from reference TRBV19 and TRBJ1-5, reads DGGITQSPKYLFRKEGQNVTLSCEQNLNHDAMYWYRQDPGQGLRLIYYSQIVNDFQKGDIAEGYSVSREKKESFPLTVTSAQKNPTAFYLCASSILSGIGQPQHFGDGTRLSIL.

This clone came up a few times. The V and J genes are TRBV6-1 and TRBJ1-1; D unclear. Between the trimmed V and J ends, which lost 5 bases and 8 bases, there was a span of 15 bases. CDR3 size: 13 residues. CDR1 is MNHNS, CDR2 SASEGT, per germline. This chain's CDR3 is CASSPLYSGEAFF. The CDR3 bases are TGTGCCAGCAGTCCCTTATACAGCGGCGAAGCTTTCTTT.

Notes on this clone: The junction departs from germline at one end; a sequencing error may be responsible. V usage is TRBV28 and J usage is TRBJ2-7, with D uncertain. The germline V gene encodes CDR1 MDHEN and CDR2 SYDVKM. The CDR3 runs to 15 residues. CDR3 bases: TGTGCCAGCAGCGGATTGTGTGGTAATTCCTACGAGCATTACTTC. It encodes CASSGLCGNSYEHYF.

This clone has just a few counts. The rearrangement links TRBV9 to TRBJ1-5; 9 positions agree with TRBD1. In germline, CDR1 is SGDLS, CDR2 YYNGEE. After removal of 3 bases from V and 5 bases from J, the junction contained 6 bases not matched to a gene. This CDR3 is 15 amino acids long. In DNA form, the CDR3 reads TGTGCCAGCAGCGGGGGACAGGGTGTTGATCAGCCCCAGCATTTT. Translation: CASSGGQGVDQPQHF.

By proportion, this clone is medium-sized. V gene TRBV15 combines with J gene TRBJ1-5; D ambiguous. This CDR3 spans 12 amino acids. The germline CDR1 and CDR2 sequences are LNHNV and YYDKDF (reference sequence). V was clipped by 2 bases and J by 7 bases, with 6 bases between them. The CDR3 coding sequence is TGTGCCACCAGCAGAAAAGAGCAGCCCCAGCATTTT. It yields the protein CATSRKEQPQHF.

In its sample, this clone is large (0.1 to 1%). The V and J genes are TRBV20-1 and TRBJ1-1; D uncertain. The V gene lost 8 bases and the J gene lost 1 base, with 11 bases spanning the gap. Germline CDR1 reads DFQATT; CDR2 reads SNEGSKA (reference sequence). This CDR3 has 12 residues. The CDR3 here is CSSRGPNTEAFF. The CDR3 DNA is TGCAGTTCGAGAGGACCGAACACTGAAGCTTTCTTT.

This chain links TRBV2 with TRBJ1-2; D possibly corresponds to TRBD1 (5 bases). Between the trimmed V and J ends, which lost 5 bases and 8 bases, there was a span of 21 bases. CDR1 is SNHLY, CDR2 FYNNEI, per germline. The CDR3 length is 15 residues. For the CDR3, the DNA is TGTGCCAGCAGTCCTCAGGGAGCTCAAAGTTGGGGCTACACCTTC. Its translation is CASSPQGAQSWGYTF.